Shown below are 25 T cell receptor beta chains from a single sample sequenced in a study of shared clonotypes between healthy human individuals. Some clones are missing from TCRdb's copy, which holds only in-frame ones; the method was immunoSEQ multiplex PCR. The data contain some 2.1 million clones, around 93% of them singletons. CD45RO-negative, CCR7-positively selected cells formed the naive CD8 fraction, excluding terminally differentiated effector memory CD45RA+ cells. Source material: naive CD8+ T cells from PBMCs. Receptors originate from a man younger than 35 in good health. Some clones in this sample may be carry-over from other donors' samples.

The chain couples TRBV28 to TRBJ2-5; D may be TRBD1 or TRBD2 (5 bases each). Germline V CDR1 and CDR2: MDHEN, SYDVKM. The CDR3 runs 15 residues. V was pared by 7 bases and J by 2 bases, with 17 bases between. Here the CDR3 reads CASTPPWDPQETQYF. CDR3 nucleotide sequence: TGTGCCAGCACCCCCCCGTGGGACCCTCAAGAGACCCAGTACTTC.

The gene calls are TRBV13 and TRBJ2-7; D could derive from TRBD1 or TRBD2 (5 bases each). V was trimmed by 2 bases and J by 2 bases, leaving 16 bases between them. The CDR3 extends over 16 amino acids. Germline CDR1 and CDR2: PRHDT and FYEKMQ (reference sequence). CDR3 loop: CASSLREGLLTYEQYF. In nucleotides, the CDR3 is TGTGCCAGCAGCTTACGTGAGGGGCTTTTAACCTACGAGCAGTACTTC.

The rearrangement uses TRBV29-1 and TRBJ2-1; D unresolved. CDR3 length equals 12 residues. The germline V and J ends were trimmed by 4 bases and 6 bases, with 10 bases remaining between them. Germline V gives CDR1 SQVTM, CDR2 ANQGSEA. CDR3: CSVVWQPNEQFF. CDR3 DNA sequence: TGCAGCGTTGTCTGGCAGCCCAATGAGCAGTTCTTC.

This chain uses TRBV19 with TRBJ1-1; TRBD1 matches 7 bases. The length of the CDR3 is 16 residues. Per the germline V gene, CDR1 is LNHDA and CDR2 is SQIVND (reference sequence). V dropped 3 bases and J dropped 4; count of bases not matched to a gene: 11. The CDR3 is CASSISRDRVGTEAFF. CDR3 DNA: TGTGCCAGTAGTATCTCCCGAGACAGGGTTGGCACTGAAGCTTTCTTT.

The chain has TRBV27 and TRBJ2-7; no reliable D call. V was cut by 9 bases and J by 0 bases, with 15 bases left in between. There are 14 residues in the CDR3. Germline lookup yields CDR1 MNHEY and CDR2 SMNVEV (reference sequence). The CDR3 DNA reads TGTGCCAGTCGGGTGTCCTCGACCTCCTACGAGCAGTACTTC. This sequence encodes CASRVSSTSYEQYF.

The rearrangement uses TRBV4-3 and TRBJ2-7; D unresolved. Germline CDR1 reads LGHNA; CDR2 reads YSLEER. The CDR3 length is 14 residues. V lost 1 base and J lost 4, with 11 bases in between. The CDR3 DNA sequence: TGCGCCAGCAGCCAAGGCGGATTCGGATACGAGCAGTACTTC. Translation: CASSQGGFGYEQYF.

The chain links TRBV10-2 to TRBJ1-4; D is possibly TRBD1 (6 bases). V dropped 2 bases and J dropped 1 base, with 14 bases sitting between them. The germline V gene has CDR1 WSHSY and CDR2 SAAADI. CDR3 length: 17 amino acids. The CDR3 loop is CASSEVAGVLTNEKLFF. In DNA form, the CDR3 reads TGCGCCAGCAGTGAGGTTGCAGGGGTGTTAACTAATGAAAAACTGTTTTTT.

The J gene is TRBJ1-1, the V gene TRBV7-2; D unclear. Trimming removed 10 bases from V and 0 bases from J, with 15 bases in between. The CDR3 has 14 residues. Germline V gene sequence: CDR1 SGHTA, CDR2 FQGNSA. The CDR3, as DNA: TGTGCCACCTCTGCCCGAGAAATGAACACTGAAGCTTTCTTT. It specifies CATSAREMNTEAFF.

The rearrangement joins TRBV6-5 to TRBJ1-6; TRBD1 aligns across 8 bases. The V segment lost 0 bases and the J segment 8 bases; nucleotides outside the gene matches: 6. CDR1 and CDR2 (germline): MNHEY, SVGAGI. The length of the CDR3 is 16 residues. The CDR3 nucleotides are TGTGCCAGCAGTTACTCTCCAGAGACAGGGGATTCACCCCTCCACTTT. This codes for CASSYSPETGDSPLHF.

The J gene is TRBJ2-1, the V gene TRBV7-2; TRBD2 aligns across 7 bases. CDR3 length equals 15 residues. Germline V gives CDR1 SGHTA, CDR2 FQGNSA. The V segment lost 5 bases and the J segment 3 bases; nucleotides outside the gene matches: 7. The CDR3 sequence is CASSPLRGSYNEQFF. The CDR3 coding sequence is TGTGCCAGCAGCCCTCTCCGCGGGAGCTACAATGAGCAGTTCTTC. The variable domain in full, completed from reference TRBV7-2 and TRBJ2-1, reads GAGVSQSPSNKVTEKGKDVELRCDPISGHTALYWYRQSLGQGLEFLIYFQGNSAPDKSGLPSDRFSAERTGGSVSTLTIQRTQQEDSAVYLCASSPLRGSYNEQFFGPGTRLTVL.

As regards this clone: Distinct nucleotide sequences in the sample also encode this CDR3. V and J are TRBV5-1 and TRBJ2-7; 8 bases map to TRBD2. This CDR3 spans 14 amino acids. After removal of 5 bases from V and 0 bases from J, the junction contained 4 bases not matched to a gene. Germline assignment: CDR1 SGHRS and CDR2 YFSETQ. The CDR3 nucleotides are TGCGCCAGCAGTACCAGCGGGAGCTCCTACGAGCAGTACTTC. The encoded protein is CASSTSGSSYEQYF.

Turning to this clone: The sample contains more than one DNA sequence encoding this CDR3. The V gene is TRBV7-9, the J gene TRBJ1-2; no definite D call. With 3 bases removed from V and 3 bases from J, the gap between germline ends came to 2 bases. This CDR3 region has 11 residues. Germline CDR1 reads SEHNR; CDR2 reads FQNEAQ (reference sequence). The CDR3 is CASSLDYGYTF. The CDR3 bases are TGTGCCAGCAGCTTGGACTATGGCTACACCTTC.

J is TRBJ2-1 and V is TRBV9; D gene uncertain. With 0 bases removed from V and 3 bases from J, the gap between germline ends came to 7 bases. Per the germline V gene, CDR1 is SGDLS and CDR2 is YYNGEE. This CDR3 is built from 14 residues. CDR3 nucleotide sequence: TGTGCCAGCAGCGTAGATAGCCGCTACAATGAGCAGTTCTTC. Translating it yields CASSVDSRYNEQFF.

The chain links TRBV4-1 to TRBJ1-2, with D possibly matching TRBD1 (5 bases). Looked up from germline, CDR1 is MGHRA and CDR2 is YSYEKL. Trimming took 2 bases from V and 5 from J, leaving 24 bases between them. The CDR3 spans 18 residues. CDR3 residues: CASSQLPSPRGPTYGYTF. The CDR3 DNA reads as TGCGCCAGCAGCCAACTGCCCTCACCTAGGGGCCCGACGTATGGCTACACCTTC.

This chain joins TRBV28 and TRBJ1-1, with D uncertain. CDR3 length: 16 residues. V was shortened by 3 bases and J by 1 base, with 15 bases between the two germline ends. The V gene's germline CDR1 is MDHEN and CDR2 SYDVKM. The CDR3 spells CASSLAFGVGNTEAFF. For the CDR3, the DNA is TGTGCCAGCAGTTTGGCGTTCGGTGTAGGGAACACTGAAGCTTTCTTT.

The sample holds one count of this clone. For the CDR3, the DNA is TGTGCCAGCAGCTTAGCCAGGGGCGAGAACACTGAAGCTTTCTTT. This gives the protein CASSLARGENTEAFF. The chain carries TRBV7-9 and TRBJ1-1; weak D call: TRBD1 (6 bases). CDR1 and CDR2 (germline): SEHNR, FQNEAQ (reference sequence). The CDR3 contains 15 residues. V gave up 0 bases and J gave up 1 base, with 9 bases separating them.

The chain links TRBV7-9 to TRBJ1-2; D perhaps matches TRBD1 (5 bases). V lost 2 bases, J lost 8 bases, and 24 bases lay in between. Germline V gene sequence: CDR1 SEHNR, CDR2 FQNEAQ (reference sequence). This CDR3 has 17 residues. The CDR3 sequence is CASSLSGTPSRVEGYTF. In nucleotides, the CDR3 is TGTGCCAGCAGCTTATCTGGGACCCCTAGCAGAGTAGAGGGCTACACCTTC.

This chain connects TRBV28 to TRBJ2-2, with D uncertain. The germline V gene encodes CDR1 MDHEN and CDR2 SYDVKM. This CDR3 is built from 14 residues. The V end was cut by 6 bases, the J end by 3 bases, with 11 bases between. As DNA, the CDR3 is TGTGCCAGCAGCCCTACTCGGGACACCGGGGAGCTGTTTTTT. It codes for CASSPTRDTGELFF.

The chain employs TRBV27 and TRBJ1-1; the D gene is possibly TRBD1 (6 bases). This CDR3 contains 18 residues. V lost 5 bases to trimming and J lost 1 base, with 23 bases between them. CDR1 is MNHEY, CDR2 SMNVEV, per germline (reference sequence). This chain's CDR3 is CASSPGLYHRDKNTEAFF. CDR3 sequence (DNA): TGTGCCAGCAGTCCTGGCCTCTATCACAGGGATAAGAACACTGAAGCTTTCTTT.

The V and J genes are TRBV27 and TRBJ2-7, with D perhaps matching TRBD2 (6 bases). The germline V gene encodes CDR1 MNHEY and CDR2 SMNVEV (reference sequence). Deletions cut 8 bases from V and 4 bases from J, with 12 bases between. The length of the CDR3 is 12 residues. The CDR3 bases are TGTGCCAGCGGAGGGCAGGGATACGAGCAGTACTTC. It specifies CASGGQGYEQYF.

V and J are TRBV9 and TRBJ2-1; D remains ambiguous. The germline V and J ends were trimmed by 2 bases and 4 bases, with 7 bases remaining between them. Germline CDR1 SGDLS, CDR2 YYNGEE. CDR3 length: 13 amino acids. The CDR3 sequence: CASSVYGYNEQFF. DNA of the CDR3: TGTGCCAGCAGCGTGTACGGGTACAATGAGCAGTTCTTC.

CDR3 sequence: CSARTGGTYEQYF. The DNA of the CDR3 is TGCAGCGCCCGGACAGGGGGAACCTACGAGCAGTACTTC. V usage is TRBV29-1 and J usage is TRBJ2-7, with TRBD1 matching over 10 bases. Germline V gives CDR1 SQVTM, CDR2 ANQGSEA. This CDR3 is built from 13 residues. V was pared by 7 bases and J by 2 bases, with 5 bases of the junction left unmatched.

The CDR3: CASSQGGQGHTEAFF. The CDR3 region has the DNA TGCGCCAGCAGCCAAGGGGGACAGGGACACACTGAAGCTTTCTTT. This sequence joins TRBV4-3 and TRBJ1-1, with TRBD1 identical over 9 bases. J gave up 3 bases and V 1 base, and 3 bases lay outside the gene matches. The length of the CDR3 is 15 residues. Germline CDR1 and CDR2: LGHNA and YSLEER.

About this clone itself: The same CDR3 is also encoded by other DNA sequences in this sample. J is TRBJ2-7 and V is TRBV27; D uncertain. CDR3 size: 12 residues. Trimming took off 2 bases at V and 7 bases at J, with 9 bases between the two ends. Germline values: CDR1 MNHEY, CDR2 SMNVEV (reference sequence). CDR3 nucleotide sequence: TGTGCCAGCAGTTTACCCCTCGGGGAGCAGTACTTC. This sequence encodes CASSLPLGEQYF.

V gene TRBV15 combines with J gene TRBJ2-7; 8 nucleotides match TRBD1. Looked up from germline, CDR1 is LNHNV and CDR2 is YYDKDF (reference sequence). The V segment lost 0 bases and the J segment 3 bases; nucleotides outside the gene matches: 4. CDR3 size: 15 residues. The CDR3 bases are TGTGCCACCAGCAGAGAATTGGACAGGGACTACGAGCAGTACTTC. It encodes CATSRELDRDYEQYF.